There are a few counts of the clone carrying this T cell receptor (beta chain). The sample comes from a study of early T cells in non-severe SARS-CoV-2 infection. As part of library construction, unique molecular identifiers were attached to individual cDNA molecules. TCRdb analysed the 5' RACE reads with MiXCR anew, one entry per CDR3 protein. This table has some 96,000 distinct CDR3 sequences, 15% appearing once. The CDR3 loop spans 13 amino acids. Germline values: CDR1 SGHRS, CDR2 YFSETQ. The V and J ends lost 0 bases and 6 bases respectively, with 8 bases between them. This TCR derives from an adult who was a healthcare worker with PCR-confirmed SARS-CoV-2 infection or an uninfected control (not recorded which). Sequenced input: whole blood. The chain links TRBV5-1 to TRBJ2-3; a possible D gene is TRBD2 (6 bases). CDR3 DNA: TGCGCCAGCAGCTTGGGGAGCGGGGATACGCAGTATTTT. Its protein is CASSLGSGDTQYF.